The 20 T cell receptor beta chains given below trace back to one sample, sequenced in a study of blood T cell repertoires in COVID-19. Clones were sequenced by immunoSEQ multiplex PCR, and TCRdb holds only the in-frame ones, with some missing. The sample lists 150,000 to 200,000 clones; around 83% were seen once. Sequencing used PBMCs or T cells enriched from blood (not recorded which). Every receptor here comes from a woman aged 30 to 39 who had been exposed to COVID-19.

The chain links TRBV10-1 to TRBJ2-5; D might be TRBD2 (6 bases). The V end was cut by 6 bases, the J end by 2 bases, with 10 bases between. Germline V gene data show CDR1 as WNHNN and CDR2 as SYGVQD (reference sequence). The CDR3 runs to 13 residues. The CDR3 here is CASSGTLQETQYF. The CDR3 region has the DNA TGCGCCAGCAGCGGGACTTTACAAGAGACCCAGTACTTC.

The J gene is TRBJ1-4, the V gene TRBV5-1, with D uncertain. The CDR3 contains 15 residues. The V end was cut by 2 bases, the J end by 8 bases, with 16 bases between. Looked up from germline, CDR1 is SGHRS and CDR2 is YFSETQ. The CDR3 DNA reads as TGCGCCAGCAGCTTAGCAAGGAGGCGCGAGGAAAAACTGTTTTTT. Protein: CASSLARRREEKLFF.

In DNA, the CDR3 is TGTGCCAGCAGCTTTACAGGGGACCCTAACTATGGCTACACCTTC. Encoded protein: CASSFTGDPNYGYTF. The chain joins TRBV11-2 to TRBJ1-2; TRBD1 matches at 7 bases. The germline gives CDR1 SGHAT, CDR2 FQNNGV. J lost 0 bases, V lost 3 bases, and 4 bases had no gene match. The CDR3 contains 15 residues.

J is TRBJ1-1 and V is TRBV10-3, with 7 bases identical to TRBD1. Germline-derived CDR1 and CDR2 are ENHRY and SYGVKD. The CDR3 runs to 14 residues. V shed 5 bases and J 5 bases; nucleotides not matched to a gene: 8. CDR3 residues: CAISINTGETEAFF. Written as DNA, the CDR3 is TGTGCCATCAGTATCAACACAGGGGAGACTGAAGCTTTCTTT.

CDR3 in amino acids: CASSLVEGGGGQPQHF. The CDR3 nucleotides are TGTGCCAGCAGCTTAGTCGAAGGGGGTGGTGGTCAGCCCCAGCATTTT. V and J are TRBV7-6 and TRBJ1-5; TRBD1 might be the D (6 bases). Per the germline V gene, CDR1 is SGHVS and CDR2 is FNYEAQ. The CDR3 is made up of 16 amino acids. The V gene lost 1 base and the J gene lost 6 bases, with 16 bases spanning the gap. Complete variable domain (other parts from reference TRBV7-6 and TRBJ1-5): GAGVSQSPRYKVTKRGQDVALRCDPISGHVSLYWYRQALGQGPEFLTYFNYEAQQDKSGLPNDRFSAERPEGSISTLTIQRTEQRDSAMYRCASSLVEGGGGQPQHFGDGTRLSIL.

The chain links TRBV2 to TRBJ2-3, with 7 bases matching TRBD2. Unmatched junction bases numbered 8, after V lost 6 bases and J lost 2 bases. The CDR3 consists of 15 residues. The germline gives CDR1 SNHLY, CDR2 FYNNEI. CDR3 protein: CASRRERGSTDTQYF. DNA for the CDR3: TGTGCCAGCAGGCGGGAGCGGGGATCCACAGATACGCAGTATTTT.

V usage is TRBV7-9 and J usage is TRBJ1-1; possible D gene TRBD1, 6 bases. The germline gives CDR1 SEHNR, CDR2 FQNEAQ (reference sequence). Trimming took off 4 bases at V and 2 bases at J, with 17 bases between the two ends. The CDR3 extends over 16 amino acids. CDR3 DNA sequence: TGTGCCAGCAGCTACCTCAGACAGGCTGGAAACACTGAAGCTTTCTTT. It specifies CASSYLRQAGNTEAFF.

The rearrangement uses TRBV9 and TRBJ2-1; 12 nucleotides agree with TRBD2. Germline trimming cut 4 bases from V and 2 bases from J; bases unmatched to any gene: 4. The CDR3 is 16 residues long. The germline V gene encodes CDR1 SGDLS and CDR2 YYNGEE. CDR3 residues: CASSSRTSGAYNEQFF. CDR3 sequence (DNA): TGTGCCAGCAGCTCCAGGACTAGCGGGGCCTACAATGAGCAGTTCTTC.

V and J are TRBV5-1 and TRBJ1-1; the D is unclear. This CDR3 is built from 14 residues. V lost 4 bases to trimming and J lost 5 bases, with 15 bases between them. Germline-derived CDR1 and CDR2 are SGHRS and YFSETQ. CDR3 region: CASSNREGRTEAFF. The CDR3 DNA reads TGCGCCAGCAGCAACCGGGAGGGAAGAACTGAAGCTTTCTTT.

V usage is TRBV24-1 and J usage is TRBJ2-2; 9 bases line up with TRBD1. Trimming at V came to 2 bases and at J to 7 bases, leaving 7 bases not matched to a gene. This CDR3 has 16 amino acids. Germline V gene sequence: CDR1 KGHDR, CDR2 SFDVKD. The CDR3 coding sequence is TGTGCCACCAGTGATTCCGGGACAGGGAATAGCGGGGAGCTGTTTTTT. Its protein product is CATSDSGTGNSGELFF.

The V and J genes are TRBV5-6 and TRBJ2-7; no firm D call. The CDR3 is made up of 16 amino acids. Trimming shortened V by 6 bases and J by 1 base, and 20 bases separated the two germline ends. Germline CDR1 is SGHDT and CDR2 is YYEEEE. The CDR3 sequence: CASTRGAGFESYEQYF. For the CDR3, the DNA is TGTGCCAGCACCCGCGGAGCCGGCTTCGAGTCCTACGAGCAGTACTTC.

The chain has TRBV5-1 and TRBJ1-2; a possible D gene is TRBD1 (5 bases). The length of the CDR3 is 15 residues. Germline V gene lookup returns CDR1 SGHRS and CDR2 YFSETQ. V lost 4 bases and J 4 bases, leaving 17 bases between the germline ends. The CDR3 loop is CASSAASGLGYGYTF. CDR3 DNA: TGCGCCAGCAGCGCCGCGTCAGGGTTAGGCTATGGCTACACCTTC.

CDR3 loop: CAWSVGNSLNEKLFF. CDR3 sequence (DNA): TGTGCCTGGAGTGTAGGAAACAGCTTAAATGAAAAACTGTTTTTT. J is TRBJ1-4 and V is TRBV30; D ambiguous. Germline lookup yields CDR1 GTSNPN and CDR2 SVGIG (reference sequence). The CDR3 is 15 residues long. V gave up 0 bases and J gave up 5 bases, with 13 bases separating them.

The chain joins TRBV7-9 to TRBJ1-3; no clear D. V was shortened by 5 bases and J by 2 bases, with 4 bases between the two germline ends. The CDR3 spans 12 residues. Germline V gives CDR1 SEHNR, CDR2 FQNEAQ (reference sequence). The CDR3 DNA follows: TGTGCCAGCAGCGAGACTGGAAACACCATATATTTT. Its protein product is CASSETGNTIYF.

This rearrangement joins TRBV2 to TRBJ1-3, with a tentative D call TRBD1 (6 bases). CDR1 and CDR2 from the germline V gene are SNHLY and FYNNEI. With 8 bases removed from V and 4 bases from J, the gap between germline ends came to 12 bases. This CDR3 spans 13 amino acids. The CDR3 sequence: CASGTGRGNTIYF. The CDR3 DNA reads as TGTGCCAGCGGTACAGGGCGCGGAAACACCATATATTTT.

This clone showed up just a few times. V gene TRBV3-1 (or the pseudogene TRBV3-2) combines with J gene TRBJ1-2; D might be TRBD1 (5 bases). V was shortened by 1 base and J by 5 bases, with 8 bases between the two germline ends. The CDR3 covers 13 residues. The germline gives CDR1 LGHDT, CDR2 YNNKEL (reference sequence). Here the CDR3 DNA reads TGTGCCAGCAGCCAAGGGGGGGTTTATGGCTACACCTTC. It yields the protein CASSQGGVYGYTF.

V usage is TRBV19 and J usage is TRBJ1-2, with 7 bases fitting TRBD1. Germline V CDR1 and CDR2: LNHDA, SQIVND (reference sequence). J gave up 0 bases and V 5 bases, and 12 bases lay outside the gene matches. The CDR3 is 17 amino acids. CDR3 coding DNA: TGTGCCAGTAGTCCAGGGGGGTCCGGGCGGGCTAACTATGGCTACACCTTC. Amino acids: CASSPGGSGRANYGYTF.

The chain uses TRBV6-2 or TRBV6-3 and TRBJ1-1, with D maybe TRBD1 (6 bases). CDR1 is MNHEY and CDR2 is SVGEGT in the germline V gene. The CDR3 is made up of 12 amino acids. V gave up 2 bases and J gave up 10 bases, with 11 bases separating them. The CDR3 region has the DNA TGTGCCAGCAGTTACCTTGGGGGCGCAGCTTTCTTT. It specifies CASSYLGGAAFF.

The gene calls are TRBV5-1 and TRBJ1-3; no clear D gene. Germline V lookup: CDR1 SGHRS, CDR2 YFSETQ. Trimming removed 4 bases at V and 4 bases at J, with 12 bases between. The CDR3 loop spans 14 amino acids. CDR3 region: CASSTDIDGNTIYF. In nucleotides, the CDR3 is TGCGCCAGCAGCACCGACATCGACGGAAACACCATATATTTT.

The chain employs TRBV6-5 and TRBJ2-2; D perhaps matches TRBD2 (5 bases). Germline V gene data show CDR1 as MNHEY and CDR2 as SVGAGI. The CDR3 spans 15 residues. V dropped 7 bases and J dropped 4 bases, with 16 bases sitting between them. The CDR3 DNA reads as TGTGCCAGCACCTTGGACTCGCCATCCACCGGGGAGCTGTTTTTT. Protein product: CASTLDSPSTGELFF.